This TCR beta chain is from a study of blood T cell repertoires in COVID-19. Overall study: COVID-19 samples from acute and convalescent phases originated in the United States, Italy and Spain. In each case, the material was cDNA or gDNA derived from T cells, B-cell-depleted T cells, or PBMCs.

Unmatched junction bases numbered 4, after V lost 4 bases and J lost 2 bases. Germline assignment: CDR1 SGHRS and CDR2 YFSETQ. There are 16 residues in the CDR3. How the authors handled the data: Amplifying reference gene primers gave estimates of nucleated cell counts. Clones were read by immunoSEQ multiplex PCR, and TCRdb kept only the in-frame ones, dropping some. The V and J calls and clone size come from that table; D and trimming were worked out from the DNA. The data show 45,000 to 60,000 clones, 75% to 95% seen once. The sequence derives from a man aged 65 to 85 with active COVID-19. This sequence joins TRBV5-1 and TRBJ2-1; 12 bases line up with TRBD2. Material: peripheral blood. The CDR3 DNA reads TGCGCCAGCAGCCGACTAGCGGGGGACACCTACAATGAGCAGTTCTTC. It translates to CASSRLAGDTYNEQFF.